The rows below give T cell receptor beta chains drawn from one sample of a study of CD8 T cells in ankylosing spondylitis. MiXCR, run by TCRdb on the 5' RACE reads, gives a single entry per CDR3 protein. In the table there are some 800,000 distinct CDR3 sequences, 12% of which are singletons. Sequenced sample: blood, either unsorted or a sorted T cell fraction (not recorded which). These receptors originate from a male donor with ankylosing spondylitis. The CDR3 runs from the conserved cysteine through the conserved F or W. The order of the fields is clone size, J gene, V gene, D gene, CDR3 protein, CDR3 DNA. The D gene is left open where the match is weak. For some rows the clone size is stated as once, few or many, or as a class when expanded; others skip it.

abundance: few
j_gene: TRBJ1-6
v_gene: TRBV30
d_gene: .
CDR3aa: CAWSLQPDSPLHF
CDR3nt: TGTGCCTGGAGTCTGCAACCGGATTCACCCCTCCACTTT

abundance: many
j_gene: TRBJ2-1
v_gene: TRBV9
d_gene: TRBD1
CDR3aa: CASSVVLGQGINEQFF
CDR3nt: TGTGCCAGCAGCGTAGTTCTAGGACAGGGGATCAATGAGCAGTTCTTC

abundance: few
j_gene: TRBJ2-7
v_gene: TRBV6-2/TRBV6-3
d_gene: TRBD1
CDR3aa: CASSYSPRDRGSYEQYF
CDR3nt: TGTGCCAGCAGTTACTCCCCACGGGACAGGGGATCGTACGAGCAGTACTTC

abundance: .
j_gene: TRBJ2-1
v_gene: TRBV18
d_gene: .
CDR3aa: CASSPQTGVLYNEQFF
CDR3nt: TGTGCCAGCTCACCACAAACGGGAGTACTCTACAATGAGCAGTTCTTC

abundance: .
j_gene: TRBJ2-7
v_gene: TRBV6-5
d_gene: .
CDR3aa: CASSYAGGGFYEQYF
CDR3nt: TGTGCCAGCAGTTACGCGGGTGGGGGCTTCTACGAGCAGTACTTC

abundance: few
j_gene: TRBJ1-1
v_gene: TRBV6-5
d_gene: .
CDR3aa: CASSYGGRNTEAFF
CDR3nt: TGTGCCAGCAGTTACGGGGGCAGGAACACTGAAGCTTTCTTT

abundance: .
j_gene: TRBJ1-2
v_gene: TRBV13
d_gene: TRBD1
CDR3aa: CASSWTGEGYTF
CDR3nt: TGTGCCAGCAGCTGGACAGGCGAGGGCTACACCTTC

abundance: .
j_gene: TRBJ1-2
v_gene: TRBV10-3
d_gene: TRBD1
CDR3aa: CAVTPGQGTYGYTF
CDR3nt: TGTGCCGTGACACCGGGACAGGGCACTTATGGCTACACCTTC

abundance: few
j_gene: TRBJ2-1
v_gene: TRBV7-9
d_gene: .
CDR3aa: CASSIGDPGGYNEQFF
CDR3nt: TGTGCCAGCAGCATTGGGGACCCCGGGGGCTACAATGAGCAGTTCTTC

abundance: .
j_gene: TRBJ1-1
v_gene: TRBV18
d_gene: .
CDR3aa: CASSRIGGTEAFF
CDR3nt: TGTGCCAGCTCACGTATAGGGGGCACTGAAGCTTTCTTT